This TCR beta chain is drawn from a study of blood T cell repertoires in COVID-19. Study details: Sample material is recorded as cDNA or gDNA derived from T cells, B-cell-depleted T cells, or PBMCs.

The junction had 7 bases not matched to a gene; V was cut back by 4 bases and J by 3 bases. This CDR3 has 16 amino acids. CDR1 SNHLY and CDR2 FYNNEI come from the germline V gene. The repertoire was sequenced with immunoSEQ multiplex PCR; TCRdb's copy has only in-frame clones and lacks some. Of a few hundred thousand clones in the sample, 85% to 90% are singletons; the top ten hold 11%. This clone was picked up a small number of times. V is TRBV2 and J is TRBJ2-3; TRBD2 matches 10 bases. The TCR originated in a woman in her thirties with COVID-19, enrolled during active disease. Material for sequencing was peripheral blood. The CDR3 reads CASSAMSGRATDTQYF. The CDR3 coding sequence is TGTGCCAGCAGTGCGATGAGCGGGAGGGCAACAGATACGCAGTATTTT.